Presented here are 24 T cell receptor beta chains from one specimen sequenced in a study of regulatory T cells in long-lasting Graves disease. Documented time point: newly diagnosed GD, antithyroid drugs for less than 3 months. With RNA extracted from PBMCs as input, the TCR library was made. With iRepertoire HTBI primers and Arm-PCR of CDR3 regions, TCR beta libraries were built. One entry per CDR3 protein results from TCRdb running MiXCR on the multiplex PCR reads. Found here are about 300,000 distinct CDR3 sequences, 15% to 20% of them singletons; the top ten hold roughly 35%. The starting material was peripheral blood mononuclear cells (PBMCs), obtained at new diagnosis, from a patient treated with antithyroid drugs. The receptors were gathered from a female donor with Graves disease.

There are a few counts of this clonotype. J is TRBJ2-1 and V is TRBV25-1; tentatively, D is TRBD2 (6 bases). The V end lost 6 bases, the J end lost 10 bases, and 13 bases lay between the germline ends. The CDR3 runs to 12 residues. Per germline, CDR1 MGHDK and CDR2 SYGVNS. The CDR3 nucleotides are TGTGCCAGCAGAGGGACTCCTTCGGAGCAGTTCTTC. Its translation: CASRGTPSEQFF.

This clonotype was counted many times. The chain uses TRBV24-1 and TRBJ2-5; a weak D match, TRBD2 (6 bases). Trimming left V 4 bases short and J 4 bases short, with 21 bases between. The germline gives CDR1 KGHDR, CDR2 SFDVKD. The CDR3 has 17 amino acids. The CDR3 DNA follows: TGTGCCACCAGTGACTTCCCCTTGGGCGGGACTGGAGAGACCCAGTACTTC. Protein sequence: CATSDFPLGGTGETQYF.

This clonotype was counted ten times or more. The chain uses TRBV27 and TRBJ1-4; D unresolved. The CDR3 is 15 amino acids. Trimming shortened V by 4 bases and J by 4 bases, and 13 bases separated the two germline ends. Germline CDR1 and CDR2: MNHEY and SMNVEV (reference sequence). CDR3 sequence: CASSYGVGVNEKLFF. The DNA of the CDR3 is TGTGCCAGCAGTTACGGGGTTGGTGTTAATGAAAAACTGTTTTTT. The variable domain in full, with the rest retrieved from reference TRBV27 and TRBJ1-4, is EAQVTQNPRYLITVTGKKLTVTCSQNMNHEYMSWYRQDPGLGLRQIYYSMNVEVTDKGDVPEGYKVSRKEKRNFPLILESPSPNQTSLYFCASSYGVGVNEKLFFGSGTQLSVL.

The V call is TRBV27, the J call TRBJ1-5, with 12 nucleotides matching TRBD1. CDR1 and CDR2 (germline): MNHEY, SMNVEV (reference sequence). The CDR3 contains 18 residues. V dropped 3 bases and J dropped 0; count of bases not matched to a gene: 6. CDR3 sequence (DNA): TGTGCCAGCAGTTTTGGGACAGGGGGCATTCATAGCAATCAGCCCCAGCATTTT. Translating gives CASSFGTGGIHSNQPQHF.

This clonotype was seen repeatedly, ten times or more. The gene calls are TRBV7-6 and TRBJ2-5; D gene unclear. The CDR3 extends over 16 amino acids. Deletions cut 4 bases from V and 3 bases from J, with 18 bases between. In germline, CDR1 is SGHVS, CDR2 FNYEAQ. The CDR3 region is CASSSVLVWAKETQYF. CDR3 in DNA: TGTGCCAGCAGCTCCGTCCTGGTATGGGCGAAAGAGACCCAGTACTTC.

At least ten counts were recorded for this clonotype. This rearrangement joins TRBV5-1 to TRBJ2-1; 10 nucleotides agree with TRBD2. J gave up 5 bases and V 0 bases, and 2 bases lay outside the gene matches. CDR1 SGHRS and CDR2 YFSETQ come from the germline V gene. This CDR3 region has 15 residues. CDR3 residues: CASSLEAGGDNEQFF. CDR3 bases: TGCGCCAGCAGCTTGGAAGCGGGAGGGGACAATGAGCAGTTCTTC.

V gene TRBV7-9 combines with J gene TRBJ2-1; D uncertain. This CDR3 has 12 amino acids. Germline loops: CDR1 SEHNR, CDR2 FQNEAQ (reference sequence). Deletions cut 2 bases from V and 8 bases from J, with 7 bases between. CDR3 sequence (DNA): TGTGCCAGCAGCTTACGTCTTGATGAGCAGTTCTTC. It codes for CASSLRLDEQFF.

The gene calls are TRBV19 and TRBJ2-2, with D hard to call. V dropped 10 bases and J dropped 1 base, with 13 bases sitting between them. Germline V gives CDR1 LNHDA, CDR2 SQIVND (reference sequence). The CDR3 covers 14 residues. The DNA of the CDR3 is TGTGCCACCACCTTGAACAGGAACACCGGGGAGCTGTTTTTT. Translation: CATTLNRNTGELFF.

Note on this clonotype: The likely explanation is a read error, given a far larger clone one base away. The V gene is TRBV12-3 or TRBV12-4, the J gene TRBJ2-1; D is tentatively TRBD1 or TRBD2 (6 bases each). The CDR3 is 15 amino acids. With 5 bases removed from V and 3 bases from J, the gap between germline ends came to 14 bases. This CDR3 reads CASSEFRGDYNEQFF. CDR3 DNA sequence: TGTGCCAGCAGTGAATTTAGGGGGGACTACAATGAGCAGTTCTTC.

A few counts support this clonotype. This chain connects TRBV3-1 to TRBJ2-7; unclear D gene. The CDR3 loop spans 14 amino acids. Trimming pared 4 bases from V and 7 bases from J, leaving 17 bases between. Germline V CDR1 and CDR2: LGHDT, YNNKEL (reference sequence). CDR3 coding DNA: TGTGCCAGCAGCCCCGATGGCCTCTTCCGGGAGCAGTACTTC. Translating gives CASSPDGLFREQYF.

This clonotype was recorded many times. The V call is TRBV5-1, the J call TRBJ2-7, with 7 positions matching TRBD1. Germline V lookup: CDR1 SGHRS, CDR2 YFSETQ. The CDR3 loop spans 15 amino acids. Trimming took 5 bases from V and 2 from J; bases not matched to a gene: 10. The CDR3 sequence is CASSLGQAATYEQYF. CDR3 DNA sequence: TGCGCCAGCAGTCTTGGACAGGCGGCGACCTACGAGCAGTACTTC. The full variable domain, its missing parts supplied by reference TRBV5-1 and TRBJ2-7, is KAGVTQTPRYLIKTRGQQVTLSCSPISGHRSVSWYQQTPGQGLQFLFEYFSETQRNKGNFPGRFSGRQFSNSRSEMNVSTLELGDSALYLCASSLGQAATYEQYFGPGTRLTVT.

This clonotype was observed many times. The J gene is TRBJ2-1, the V gene TRBV7-3, with TRBD2 matching 13 bases. Looked up from germline, CDR1 is SGHTA and CDR2 is FQGTGA. V gave up 4 bases and J gave up 0 bases; unmatched junction bases: 15. This CDR3 is 21 amino acids long. CDR3: CASSSPLTSGRMSSSYNEQFF. The CDR3 DNA sequence: TGTGCCAGCAGCTCCCCGTTGACTAGCGGGAGGATGAGTAGCTCCTACAATGAGCAGTTCTTC.

There are many counts of this clonotype. The chain carries TRBV5-5 and TRBJ1-6, with 7 bases aligning to TRBD1. The CDR3 length is 13 residues. Per germline, CDR1 SGHKS and CDR2 YYEKEE (reference sequence). With V trimmed by 4 bases and J by 10 bases, 5 bases remained unmatched. The CDR3 region is CASSVTGVSPLHF. The CDR3 DNA reads TGTGCCAGCAGCGTAACAGGGGTCTCACCCCTCCACTTT.

This clonotype was counted between two and nine times. A much larger clone is a single base away; this may be a read error. The chain has TRBV28 and TRBJ1-1; TRBD1 might be the D (6 bases). Germline CDR1 MDHEN, CDR2 SYDVKM. The CDR3 sequence is 14 residues long. The CDR3 loop reads CASSLRAGGTEALF. CDR3 nucleotides: TGTGCCAGCAGTTTGAGGGCGGGGGGCACTGAAGCTCTCTTT.

This clonotype was detected a few times. The chain combines TRBV20-1 with TRBJ2-1; D tentatively reads TRBD1 or TRBD2 (6 bases each). With 3 bases removed from V and 3 bases from J, the gap between germline ends came to 18 bases. Germline V CDR1 and CDR2: DFQATT, SNEGSKA (reference sequence). The CDR3 sequence is 16 residues long. CDR3 residues: CSARVPSGGGYNEQFF. CDR3 DNA: TGCAGTGCTAGGGTACCGTCTGGAGGGGGCTACAATGAGCAGTTCTTC.

A remark on this clonotype: Given a much more abundant clone one base away, this may be a read error. This chain uses TRBV18 with TRBJ2-2; TRBD2 is a possible D gene (5 bases). The CDR3 runs 15 residues. Germline CDR1 is KGHSH and CDR2 is LQKENI. CDR3 nucleotide sequence: TGTGCCAGCTCACCACCTGGAGGAAGCACCGCGGAGCTGTTTTTT. As protein: CASSPPGGSTAELFF.

The V and J genes are TRBV4-1 and TRBJ2-1; 11 bases map to TRBD2. Germline V gives CDR1 MGHRA, CDR2 YSYEKL. The CDR3 is made up of 18 amino acids. The J segment lost 8 bases and the V segment lost 3 bases, leaving 15 bases of the junction unmatched. The CDR3 DNA is TGCGCCAGCAGCCAGGGGGGGACTAGCGGTTTTGGGGGGGATGAGCAGTTCTTC. Translating it yields CASSQGGTSGFGGDEQFF.

The rearrangement joins TRBV6-5 to TRBJ1-5, with D uncertain. CDR1 and CDR2 (germline): MNHEY, SVGAGI. The CDR3 loop spans 14 amino acids. Trimming took 0 bases from V and 4 from J, leaving 7 bases between them. The CDR3 DNA follows: TGTGCCAGCAGTTACTCGGGCAGGAATCAGCCCCAGCATTTT. Protein sequence: CASSYSGRNQPQHF.

The sample holds many counts of this clonotype. The rearrangement links TRBV11-2 to TRBJ2-7; the D call may be TRBD1 or TRBD2 (5 bases each). The V end was cut by 6 bases, the J end by 5 bases, with 14 bases between. Germline CDR1 reads SGHAT; CDR2 reads FQNNGV. This CDR3 is built from 13 residues. The DNA of the CDR3 is TGTGCCAGCAGACTCACAGGAGGTGACGAGCAGTACTTC. As protein: CASRLTGGDEQYF.

This clonotype was counted ten times or more. The V gene is TRBV11-2, the J gene TRBJ2-7; no firm D call. Trimming stripped 2 bases from V and 2 bases from J, with 10 bases between. CDR3 length equals 14 residues. Germline loops: CDR1 SGHAT, CDR2 FQNNGV. The CDR3 spells CASSLILFTYEQYF. Written as DNA, the CDR3 is TGTGCCAGCAGCTTAATACTGTTTACCTACGAGCAGTACTTC.

There are many counts of this clonotype. This chain joins TRBV5-1 and TRBJ1-3; maybe TRBD1 (6 bases). Germline V gives CDR1 SGHRS, CDR2 YFSETQ. This CDR3 comprises 15 residues. V shed 4 bases and J shed 1 base, with 12 bases lying between them. In DNA, the CDR3 is TGCGCCAGCAGCCCGGAGGACAGATCTGGAAACACCATATATTTT. Protein product: CASSPEDRSGNTIYF.

This clonotype was counted many times. V usage is TRBV6-1 and J usage is TRBJ2-7; no clear D gene. V lost 0 bases, J lost 4 bases, and 10 bases lay in between. Germline-derived CDR1 and CDR2 are MNHNS and SASEGT. This CDR3 has 14 amino acids. CDR3 sequence (DNA): TGTGCCAGCAGTGAAGCGGTAGGCCTTTACGAGCAGTACTTC. Translating gives CASSEAVGLYEQYF.

The genes are TRBV20-1 and TRBJ2-1, with TRBD2 matching 12 bases. V shed 6 bases, J shed 8 bases, and the junction held 11 bases outside the gene matches. Germline CDR1 DFQATT, CDR2 SNEGSKA (reference sequence). This CDR3 is 15 amino acids long. CDR3 coding DNA: TGCAGTGCAAGTAAGACTAGCGGGAGAGTCGATGAGCAGTTCTTC. Encoded protein: CSASKTSGRVDEQFF.

This clonotype was found many times. The chain uses TRBV15 and TRBJ2-7; TRBD1 aligns across 8 bases. V dropped 5 bases and J dropped 2; count of bases not matched to a gene: 11. Germline loops: CDR1 LNHNV, CDR2 YYDKDF (reference sequence). The CDR3 is 16 amino acids. The CDR3 sequence: CATSGVTGDSAYEQYF. CDR3 in DNA: TGTGCCACCAGCGGAGTGACAGGGGACAGTGCCTACGAGCAGTACTTC.